The 24 T cell receptor beta chains below all came from one sample that was sequenced in a study of T cell changes during pregnancy in multiple sclerosis. Sequencing was performed with immunoSEQ multiplex PCR; in TCRdb, only in-frame clones are kept and a portion is missing. In the table there are 20,000 or so clones, 87% of which are singletons. The sample consisted of CD8+ T cells from peripheral blood mononuclear cells, taken in the third trimester of pregnancy. The receptors originated from a female donor in good health, enrolled as a control in a pregnancy study.

The J gene is TRBJ2-7, the V gene TRBV7-8, with D perhaps TRBD2 (6 bases). The V end was cut by 5 bases, the J end by 6 bases, with 14 bases between. The germline V gene has CDR1 SGHVS and CDR2 FQNEAQ. This CDR3 comprises 13 residues. The CDR3 DNA reads as TGTGCCAGCAGCCGCGGGATTGCTCTCGAGCAGTACTTC. It specifies CASSRGIALEQYF.

DNA for the CDR3: TGTGCCAGCAGCCAAGCAGATAACTATGGCTACACCTTC. Its protein product is CASSQADNYGYTF. The chain joins TRBV14 to TRBJ1-2; D remains ambiguous. The CDR3 totals 13 residues. V lost 1 base, J lost 1 base, and 4 bases lay in between. Germline CDR1 SGHDN, CDR2 FVKESK. The variable domain in full, completed from reference TRBV14 and TRBJ1-2, reads EAGVTQFPSHSVIEKGQTVTLRCDPISGHDNLYWYRRVMGKEIKFLLHFVKESKQDESGMPNNRFLAERTGGTYSTLKVQPAELEDSGVYFCASSQADNYGYTFGSGTRLTVV.

This chain uses TRBV27 with TRBJ1-1, with D tentatively TRBD1 (5 bases). The V end was cut by 10 bases, the J end by 0 bases, with 15 bases between. Germline V gives CDR1 MNHEY, CDR2 SMNVEV (reference sequence). This CDR3 has 14 amino acids. The CDR3 DNA follows: TGTGCCACTTTGGGGGGGGGAATGAACACTGAAGCTTTCTTT. Amino acids: CATLGGGMNTEAFF.

The chain uses TRBV27 and TRBJ2-1, with D unresolved. Trimming removed 3 bases from V and 6 bases from J, with 9 bases in between. This CDR3 spans 13 amino acids. Germline V lookup: CDR1 MNHEY, CDR2 SMNVEV (reference sequence). The CDR3 loop reads CASSFGQFNEQFF. CDR3 in DNA: TGTGCCAGCAGTTTTGGGCAGTTCAATGAGCAGTTCTTC.

The chain uses TRBV11-1 and TRBJ2-7, with 7 nucleotides matching TRBD1. The V and J ends lost 1 base and 3 bases, in that order; junction bases with no gene match: 0. The CDR3 spans 13 residues. Germline V CDR1 and CDR2: SGHAT, FQDESV (reference sequence). CDR3 nucleotide sequence: TGTGCCAGCAGCTTAGGGGACAGCTACGAGCAGTACTTC. Amino acids: CASSLGDSYEQYF.

CDR3 nucleotides: TGTGCCAGTAGTAGGCTAGCGGGAGTTTCGGAGGAGACCCAGTACTTC. It specifies CASSRLAGVSEETQYF. The chain links TRBV19 to TRBJ2-5; 10 bases line up with TRBD2. With 4 bases clipped from V and 5 bases from J, the junction kept 10 bases outside the gene matches. CDR3 length: 16 amino acids. Germline loops: CDR1 LNHDA, CDR2 SQIVND (reference sequence).

J is TRBJ2-5 and V is TRBV9, with D possibly being TRBD2 (5 bases). Germline V gene lookup returns CDR1 SGDLS and CDR2 YYNGEE. The germline V and J ends were trimmed by 0 bases and 4 bases, with 10 bases remaining between them. CDR3 length: 14 residues. CDR3 coding DNA: TGTGCCAGCAGCGTAGGAACTAGGCTAGAGACCCAGTACTTC. Amino acid sequence: CASSVGTRLETQYF.

The rearrangement uses TRBV9 and TRBJ2-3; D is uncertain. The CDR3 covers 15 residues. CDR1 and CDR2 (germline): SGDLS, YYNGEE. Trimming cost V 0 bases and J 4 bases, with 12 bases left between them. CDR3 bases: TGTGCCAGCAGCGTAGGTTACAGACGACCAGATACGCAGTATTTT. It codes for CASSVGYRRPDTQYF.

The rearrangement links TRBV28 to TRBJ2-1; 11 positions match TRBD1. Germline loops: CDR1 MDHEN, CDR2 SYDVKM. The CDR3 has 16 residues. V gave up 5 bases and J gave up 4 bases; unmatched junction bases: 7. The CDR3 spells CASSAQGQGVYNEQFF. CDR3 coding DNA: TGTGCCAGCAGTGCCCAGGGACAGGGGGTTTACAATGAGCAGTTCTTC.

The chain joins TRBV7-9 to TRBJ1-4, with D unclear. Per the germline V gene, CDR1 is SEHNR and CDR2 is FQNEAQ (reference sequence). The CDR3 has 15 amino acids. Trimming left V 3 bases short and J 4 bases short, with 12 bases between. The CDR3 coding sequence is TGTGCCAGCAGCTTCAATTCCGCGTTTAATGAAAAACTGTTTTTT. Translating gives CASSFNSAFNEKLFF.

Sample share makes this clone medium-sized. The rearrangement links TRBV4-2 to TRBJ2-1; D remains unclear. CDR3 length: 12 amino acids. V was cut by 2 bases and J by 5 bases, with 4 bases left in between. The germline gives CDR1 LGHNA, CDR2 YNFKEQ. The DNA for the CDR3 is TGTGCCAGCAGCCAACGGGACAATGAGCAGTTCTTC. It codes for CASSQRDNEQFF.

The chain couples TRBV6-5 to TRBJ2-1, with TRBD2 identical over 9 bases. Germline V lookup: CDR1 MNHEY, CDR2 SVGAGI. CDR3 size: 15 residues. Losses at the gene ends were 0 bases for V and 6 bases for J; bases not matched to a gene: 3. The CDR3 region is CASSYSRGGFNEQFF. The CDR3 DNA follows: TGTGCCAGCAGTTACTCGCGGGGGGGTTTCAATGAGCAGTTCTTC.

V and J are TRBV19 and TRBJ1-2; D remains unclear. Germline V gene lookup returns CDR1 LNHDA and CDR2 SQIVND (reference sequence). The CDR3 extends over 10 amino acids. V dropped 5 bases and J dropped 5 bases, with 3 bases sitting between them. CDR3 DNA sequence: TGTGCCAGTAGTCCATATGGCTACACCTTC. Residues: CASSPYGYTF.

The gene calls are TRBV29-1 and TRBJ2-7, with a tentative D call TRBD1 (5 bases). The germline CDR1 and CDR2 sequences are SQVTM and ANQGSEA. V was shortened by 5 bases and J by 3 bases, with 14 bases between the two germline ends. The CDR3 totals 13 residues. The CDR3: CSVILRGYYEQYF. The CDR3 nucleotides read TGCAGCGTTATCCTAAGGGGCTACTACGAGCAGTACTTC.

This clone came up once. The CDR3, as DNA: TGTGCCAGCAGCCGAGCGGGGGGGCGCGAGCAGTACTTC. This codes for CASSRAGGREQYF. The chain joins TRBV14 to TRBJ2-7, with 10 bases that match TRBD2. After removal of 4 bases from V and 6 bases from J, the junction contained 3 bases not matched to a gene. The CDR3 has 13 residues. The germline V gene has CDR1 SGHDN and CDR2 FVKESK.

This rearrangement joins TRBV6-5 to TRBJ2-7; 8 bases fit TRBD2. Unmatched junction bases numbered 4, after V lost 0 bases and J lost 0 bases. Germline CDR1 and CDR2: MNHEY and SVGAGI. The CDR3 runs 16 residues. The CDR3 is CASSYSQTSVSYEQYF. The DNA of the CDR3 is TGTGCCAGCAGTTACTCCCAGACTAGCGTCTCCTACGAGCAGTACTTC.

The V call is TRBV4-1, the J call TRBJ1-4; D is unresolved. The CDR3 has 12 residues. Trimming took off 4 bases at V and 8 bases at J, with 8 bases between the two ends. Germline values: CDR1 MGHRA, CDR2 YSYEKL. The CDR3 is CASSPRGEKLFF. CDR3 DNA: TGCGCCAGCAGCCCCCGCGGGGAAAAACTGTTTTTT.

V is TRBV28 and J is TRBJ2-7; D perhaps matches TRBD1 (6 bases). The CDR3 contains 14 residues. V dropped 5 bases and J dropped 2 bases, with 13 bases sitting between them. Germline-derived CDR1 and CDR2 are MDHEN and SYDVKM. The CDR3 loop reads CASSPRTAPYEQYF. CDR3 nucleotide sequence: TGTGCCAGCAGTCCCAGGACAGCACCCTACGAGCAGTACTTC.

Only one count was recorded for this clone. This sequence joins TRBV6-5 and TRBJ1-5; D call uncertain. V gave up 5 bases and J gave up 8 bases, with 13 bases separating them. This CDR3 is built from 13 residues. The germline gives CDR1 MNHEY, CDR2 SVGAGI. The CDR3 nucleotides are TGTGCCAGCAGTCCAGACACCCCGGAGCCCCAGCATTTT. Its translation: CASSPDTPEPQHF.

This clone has a handful of counts. J is TRBJ2-1 and V is TRBV28; 11 bases map to TRBD2. The junction had 5 bases not matched to a gene; V was cut back by 5 bases and J by 5 bases. The length of the CDR3 is 15 residues. Germline V CDR1 and CDR2: MDHEN, SYDVKM. CDR3 nucleotide sequence: TGTGCCAGCAGTCCTACTAGCGGGAGCCACAATGAGCAGTTCTTC. Its translation is CASSPTSGSHNEQFF. The full variable domain, its missing parts supplied by reference TRBV28 and TRBJ2-1, is DVKVTQSSRYLVKRTGEKVFLECVQDMDHENMFWYRQDPGLGLRLIYFSYDVKMKEKGDIPEGYSVSREKKERFSLILESASTNQTSMYLCASSPTSGSHNEQFFGPGTRLTVL.

The chain links TRBV28 to TRBJ1-6; D is undetermined. This CDR3 has 16 residues. CDR1 is MDHEN, CDR2 SYDVKM, per germline. V lost 6 bases and J lost 6, with 18 bases in between. CDR3: CASSPAPGVTNSPLHF. As DNA, the CDR3 is TGTGCCAGCAGCCCCGCACCCGGGGTTACTAATTCACCCCTCCACTTT.

CDR3 residues: CASSLLAGGTDTQYF. The CDR3, as DNA: TGTGCCAGCAGCCTCCTAGCGGGAGGGACAGATACGCAGTATTTT. The V call is TRBV7-9, the J call TRBJ2-3; 12 positions agree with TRBD2. Per the germline V gene, CDR1 is SEHNR and CDR2 is FQNEAQ (reference sequence). The CDR3 totals 15 residues. V lost 5 bases to trimming and J lost 3 bases; unmatched junction nucleotides: 3. The variable domain in full, completed from reference TRBV7-9 and TRBJ2-3, reads DTGVSQNPRHKITKRGQNVTFRCDPISEHNRLYWYRQTLGQGPEFLTYFQNEAQLEKSRLLSDRFSAERPKGSFSTLEIQRTEQGDSAMYLCASSLLAGGTDTQYFGPGTRLTVL.

The gene calls are TRBV27 and TRBJ2-3; 9 positions match TRBD1. The CDR3 runs to 15 residues. V was clipped by 5 bases and J by 4 bases; unmatched bases: 7. Germline V gene data show CDR1 as MNHEY and CDR2 as SMNVEV (reference sequence). The CDR3 region has the DNA TGTGCCAGCAGTCGCACCGGGACAGGGCCAGATACGCAGTATTTT. It yields the protein CASSRTGTGPDTQYF.

V usage is TRBV7-9 and J usage is TRBJ2-4, with 9 bases aligning to TRBD1. Unmatched junction bases numbered 13, after V lost 6 bases and J lost 7 bases. Germline CDR1 SEHNR, CDR2 FQNEAQ (reference sequence). There are 16 residues in the CDR3. CDR3 nucleotides: TGTGCCAGCAGTCGTCGGGACAGGGAAAAAGGCAACATTCAGTACTTC. It encodes CASSRRDREKGNIQYF.